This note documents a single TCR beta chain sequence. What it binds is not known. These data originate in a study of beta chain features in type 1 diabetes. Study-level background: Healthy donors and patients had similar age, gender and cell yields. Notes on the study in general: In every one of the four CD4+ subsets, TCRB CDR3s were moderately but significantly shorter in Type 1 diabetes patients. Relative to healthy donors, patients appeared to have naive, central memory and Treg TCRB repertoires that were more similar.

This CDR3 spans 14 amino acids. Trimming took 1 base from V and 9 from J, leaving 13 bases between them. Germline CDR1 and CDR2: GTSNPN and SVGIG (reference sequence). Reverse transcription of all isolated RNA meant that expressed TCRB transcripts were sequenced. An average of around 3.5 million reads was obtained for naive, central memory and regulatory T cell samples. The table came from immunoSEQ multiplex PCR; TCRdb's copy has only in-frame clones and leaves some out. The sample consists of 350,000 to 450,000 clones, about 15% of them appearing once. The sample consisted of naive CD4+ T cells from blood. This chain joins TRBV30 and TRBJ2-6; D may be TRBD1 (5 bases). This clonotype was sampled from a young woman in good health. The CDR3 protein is CAWSARQGYNVLTF. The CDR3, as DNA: TGTGCCTGGAGTGCTCGCCAGGGCTACAACGTCCTGACTTTC.